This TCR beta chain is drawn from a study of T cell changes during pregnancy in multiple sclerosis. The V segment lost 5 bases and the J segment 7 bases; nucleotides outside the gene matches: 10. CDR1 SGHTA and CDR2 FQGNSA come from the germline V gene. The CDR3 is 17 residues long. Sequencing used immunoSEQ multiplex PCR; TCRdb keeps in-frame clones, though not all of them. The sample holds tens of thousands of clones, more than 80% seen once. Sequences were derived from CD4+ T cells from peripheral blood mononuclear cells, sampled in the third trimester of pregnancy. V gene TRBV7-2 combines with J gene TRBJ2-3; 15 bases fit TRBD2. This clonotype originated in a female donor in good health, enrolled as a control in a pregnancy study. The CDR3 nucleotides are TGTGCCAGCAGCCCGGGACTAGCGGGGGGCCAAGTCTATACGCAGTATTTT. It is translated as CASSPGLAGGQVYTQYF.